The rows below give T cell receptor beta chains drawn from one sample of a study of T cell responses to AZD1222 COVID-19 vaccine. Sequencing used immunoSEQ multiplex PCR; TCRdb keeps in-frame clones, though not all of them. The repertoire includes around 190,000 clones, 91% of them detected once, and over 1.5% sits in the top ten. The input for sequencing was peripheral blood, taken 28 days after the second AZD1222 dose. All receptors derive from an adult who received the AZD1222 COVID-19 vaccine. The CDR3 runs from the conserved cysteine through the conserved F or W. Each record gives: D gene, V gene, clone size, J gene, CDR3 protein, CDR3 DNA. D genes are given only for firm matches. Rows may omit the clone size; those that give it use once, few, many or a size class.

D: .
V: TRBV4-1
size: .
J: TRBJ2-7
CDR3: CASSRALGRGNAYEQYF
DNA: TGCGCCAGCAGCCGAGCTCTTGGGAGGGGGAACGCCTACGAGCAGTACTTC

D: .
V: TRBV4-2
size: .
J: TRBJ2-1
CDR3: CASSPTTRSYNEQFF
DNA: TGTGCCAGCAGCCCAACTACTAGGTCCTACAATGAGCAGTTCTTC

D: TRBD2
V: TRBV2
size: .
J: TRBJ2-1
CDR3: CASGLAGVTEQFF
DNA: TGTGCCAGCGGGTTAGCGGGAGTGACTGAGCAGTTCTTC

D: .
V: TRBV24-1
size: .
J: TRBJ1-6
CDR3: CATSDFGGRVNSPLHF
DNA: TGTGCCACCAGTGATTTTGGAGGGAGGGTTAATTCACCCCTCCACTTT

D: .
V: TRBV12-3/TRBV12-4
size: .
J: TRBJ1-1
CDR3: CASRYSGEAFF
DNA: TGTGCCAGCAGATACTCGGGGGAGGCTTTCTTT

D: .
V: TRBV4-1
size: .
J: TRBJ1-5
CDR3: CASSLVPDNQPQHF
DNA: TGCGCCAGCAGCCTTGTTCCAGACAATCAGCCCCAGCATTTT

D: TRBD1
V: TRBV6-5
size: .
J: TRBJ2-7
CDR3: CASSYSRQGSYEQYF
DNA: TGTGCCAGCAGTTACTCGAGACAGGGGAGCTACGAGCAGTACTTC

D: .
V: TRBV19
size: .
J: TRBJ2-1
CDR3: CASSIPGTLYNEQFF
DNA: TGTGCCAGTAGTATCCCAGGGACATTATACAATGAGCAGTTCTTC

D: .
V: TRBV5-8
size: .
J: TRBJ1-5
CDR3: CASSGFQGSINQPQHF
DNA: TGTGCCAGCAGCGGGTTCCAGGGGTCTATCAATCAGCCCCAGCATTTT

D: .
V: TRBV15
size: .
J: TRBJ2-4
CDR3: CATSRPGGVNIQYF
DNA: TGTGCCACCAGCCGACCAGGGGGGGTAAACATTCAGTACTTC

D: .
V: TRBV7-2
size: .
J: TRBJ1-1
CDR3: CASSLVRHTEAFF
DNA: TGTGCCAGCAGCTTAGTGCGGCACACTGAAGCTTTCTTT

D: .
V: TRBV10-3
size: .
J: TRBJ2-7
CDR3: CAISESLGLMREQYF
DNA: TGTGCCATCAGTGAGTCGCTGGGCCTTATGAGGGAGCAGTACTTC

D: TRBD2
V: TRBV6-5
size: .
J: TRBJ2-7
CDR3: CASRGLAGAYEQYF
DNA: TGTGCCAGCAGGGGACTAGCGGGAGCTTACGAGCAGTACTTC

D: .
V: TRBV9
size: few
J: TRBJ1-6
CDR3: CASSVDWGDNSPLHF
DNA: TGTGCCAGCAGCGTAGATTGGGGAGATAATTCACCCCTCCACTTT

D: .
V: TRBV20-1
size: .
J: TRBJ1-1
CDR3: CSASSVSHTTEAFF
DNA: TGCAGTGCTAGTAGCGTCAGTCATACCACTGAAGCTTTCTTT

D: .
V: TRBV7-2
size: .
J: TRBJ2-5
CDR3: CASSLVGGETQYF
DNA: TGTGCCAGCAGCTTAGTCGGGGGTGAGACCCAGTACTTC

D: .
V: TRBV30
size: .
J: TRBJ1-2
CDR3: CAWSVQSSGGFGYTF
DNA: TGTGCCTGGAGTGTCCAGAGTTCGGGGGGCTTTGGCTACACCTTC

D: TRBD1
V: TRBV7-2
size: once
J: TRBJ1-4
CDR3: CASSLALVTGRNEKLFF
DNA: TGTGCCAGCAGCTTAGCCCTGGTGACAGGGAGGAATGAAAAACTGTTTTTT

D: .
V: TRBV6-2/TRBV6-3
size: .
J: TRBJ1-5
CDR3: CASSSGQNWLTGQPQHF
DNA: TGTGCCAGCAGTTCCGGACAGAATTGGCTTACAGGTCAGCCCCAGCATTTT

D: TRBD1
V: TRBV4-1
size: .
J: TRBJ2-6
CDR3: CASSQTRQGSNSGANVLTF
DNA: TGCGCCAGCAGCCAAACGAGACAGGGGTCCAACTCTGGGGCCAACGTCCTGACTTTC

D: .
V: TRBV14
size: .
J: TRBJ1-1
CDR3: CASSQGGWVGTEAFF
DNA: TGTGCCAGCAGCCAAGGTGGGTGGGTCGGTACTGAAGCTTTCTTT

D: .
V: TRBV4-2
size: .
J: TRBJ2-5
CDR3: CASSQSGPIETQYF
DNA: TGTGCCAGCAGCCAATCGGGACCTATTGAGACCCAGTACTTC

D: .
V: TRBV10-1
size: .
J: TRBJ1-1
CDR3: CASSERFGLNTEAFF
DNA: TGCGCCAGCAGTGAACGGTTTGGGTTGAACACTGAAGCTTTCTTT

D: .
V: TRBV6-6
size: .
J: TRBJ1-5
CDR3: CASSPTPGQHSNQPQHF
DNA: TGTGCCAGCAGTCCAACCCCGGGGCAGCATAGCAATCAGCCCCAGCATTTT

D: TRBD2
V: TRBV7-9
size: .
J: TRBJ2-2
CDR3: CASSSHGTSASNTGELFF
DNA: TGTGCCAGCAGCTCCCATGGGACTAGCGCGTCGAACACCGGGGAGCTGTTTTTT

D: .
V: TRBV6-2/TRBV6-3
size: .
J: TRBJ2-4
CDR3: CASSSLAKNIQYF
DNA: TGTGCCAGCAGTTCCCTAGCCAAAAACATTCAGTACTTC

D: TRBD1
V: TRBV7-2
size: .
J: TRBJ2-3
CDR3: CASSLTGGETDTQYF
DNA: TGTGCCAGCAGCTTGACAGGGGGCGAGACAGATACGCAGTATTTT

D: .
V: TRBV2
size: .
J: TRBJ2-1
CDR3: CASSEAGTGNYNEQFF
DNA: TGTGCCAGCAGTGAAGCGGGTACGGGGAACTACAATGAGCAGTTCTTC

D: TRBD1
V: TRBV7-9
size: once
J: TRBJ1-1
CDR3: CASSDLGQGGSTEAFF
DNA: TGTGCCAGCAGCGACCTGGGACAGGGGGGGAGCACTGAAGCTTTCTTT

D: .
V: TRBV6-5
size: .
J: TRBJ1-1
CDR3: CASCSIDGVNTEAFF
DNA: TGTGCCAGTTGTTCTATCGACGGAGTGAACACTGAAGCTTTCTTT

D: .
V: TRBV7-2
size: .
J: TRBJ1-3
CDR3: CASSLRGTVGSDSGNTIYF
DNA: TGTGCCAGCAGCTTACGGGGTACAGTAGGCAGCGATTCTGGAAACACCATATATTTT

D: .
V: TRBV6-5
size: .
J: TRBJ2-5
CDR3: CASSYSNGIGAQYF
DNA: TGTGCCAGCAGTTACTCGAACGGGATCGGGGCCCAGTACTTC

D: TRBD2
V: TRBV2
size: .
J: TRBJ2-3
CDR3: CASSPSGSRRTDTQYF
DNA: TGTGCCAGCAGCCCTAGCGGGAGTCGCCGCACAGATACGCAGTATTTT

D: TRBD1
V: TRBV6-5
size: .
J: TRBJ1-2
CDR3: CASRGGDRGGYGYTF
DNA: TGTGCCAGCAGGGGGGGAGACAGGGGAGGCTATGGCTACACCTTC

D: TRBD1
V: TRBV6-4
size: .
J: TRBJ1-1
CDR3: CASSDEVTGGSEAFF
DNA: TGTGCCAGCAGTGACGAGGTGACAGGGGGTTCTGAAGCTTTCTTT

D: .
V: TRBV12-5
size: .
J: TRBJ1-1
CDR3: CASGLVLRSGMPEAFF
DNA: TGTGCTAGTGGTTTGGTACTCAGGTCAGGGATGCCTGAAGCTTTCTTT

D: .
V: TRBV5-1
size: .
J: TRBJ1-1
CDR3: CASRQNTEAFF
DNA: TGCGCCAGCAGGCAGAACACTGAAGCTTTCTTT

D: .
V: TRBV7-2
size: .
J: TRBJ2-1
CDR3: CASSLGDTVLDEQFF
DNA: TGTGCCAGCAGCCTAGGGGACACAGTTTTGGATGAGCAGTTCTTC

D: .
V: TRBV5-1
size: .
J: TRBJ1-4
CDR3: CASSFRQSNNEKLFF
DNA: TGCGCCAGCAGCTTCCGACAGAGTAATAATGAAAAACTGTTTTTT

D: .
V: TRBV15
size: .
J: TRBJ1-5
CDR3: CATSRVPGLNQPQHF
DNA: TGTGCCACCAGCAGAGTCCCAGGGTTGAATCAGCCCCAGCATTTT

D: .
V: TRBV9
size: .
J: TRBJ2-5
CDR3: CASSVAAGRETQYF
DNA: TGTGCCAGCAGCGTAGCGGCAGGGCGGGAGACCCAGTACTTC

D: .
V: TRBV2
size: .
J: TRBJ1-4
CDR3: CASSDHRSQEKLFF
DNA: TGTGCCAGCAGTGACCACCGGAGTCAGGAAAAACTGTTTTTT

D: TRBD1
V: TRBV5-4
size: .
J: TRBJ2-7
CDR3: CASSYRGVTDEQYF
DNA: TGTGCCAGCAGCTACAGGGGGGTCACGGACGAGCAGTACTTC

D: TRBD1
V: TRBV6-2/TRBV6-3
size: .
J: TRBJ1-5
CDR3: CASSYGGQGNQPQHF
DNA: TGTGCCAGCAGTTACGGAGGACAGGGCAATCAGCCCCAGCATTTT

D: TRBD2
V: TRBV9
size: .
J: TRBJ2-1
CDR3: CASGSLADYNEQFF
DNA: TGTGCCAGCGGCTCGCTAGCGGACTACAATGAGCAGTTCTTC

D: .
V: TRBV3-1/TRBV3-2
size: .
J: TRBJ2-7
CDR3: CASSQGSLASYEQYF
DNA: TGTGCCAGCAGCCAAGGGTCCCTTGCCTCCTACGAGCAGTACTTC

D: TRBD1
V: TRBV5-1
size: .
J: TRBJ2-3
CDR3: CASSLPTGAADTQYF
DNA: TGCGCCAGCAGCCTACCGACAGGGGCGGCAGATACGCAGTATTTT

D: TRBD2
V: TRBV5-1
size: .
J: TRBJ2-1
CDR3: CASSLGSGNYNEQFF
DNA: TGCGCCAGCAGCTTGGGTAGCGGGAACTACAATGAGCAGTTCTTC

D: .
V: TRBV6-5
size: .
J: TRBJ1-2
CDR3: CASTTDSGGGGYTF
DNA: TGTGCCAGCACTACAGATTCTGGGGGAGGGGGCTACACCTTC

D: TRBD1
V: TRBV9
size: .
J: TRBJ2-6
CDR3: CASSADRWGSGANVLTF
DNA: TGTGCCAGCAGCGCGGACAGGTGGGGGTCTGGGGCCAACGTCCTGACTTTC

D: .
V: TRBV5-1
size: .
J: TRBJ2-3
CDR3: CASSPVPGSDTQYF
DNA: TGCGCCAGCAGCCCCGTTCCAGGATCAGATACGCAGTATTTT

D: TRBD1
V: TRBV14
size: once
J: TRBJ2-2
CDR3: CASSQEGGQGSPNTGELFF
DNA: TGTGCCAGCAGCCAAGAGGGGGGACAGGGGTCTCCAAACACCGGGGAGCTGTTTTTT

D: .
V: TRBV5-8
size: .
J: TRBJ2-1
CDR3: CASSLNGAKPNEQFF
DNA: TGTGCCAGCAGCTTAAACGGCGCCAAACCGAATGAGCAGTTCTTC

D: .
V: TRBV12-3/TRBV12-4
size: .
J: TRBJ1-1
CDR3: CASSSSRTTEAFF
DNA: TGTGCCAGCAGTTCGAGCAGAACTACTGAAGCTTTCTTT

D: .
V: TRBV30
size: .
J: TRBJ1-3
CDR3: CAWSAVRALSGNTIYF
DNA: TGTGCCTGGAGTGCCGTCCGGGCCCTCTCTGGAAACACCATATATTTT

D: .
V: TRBV15
size: .
J: TRBJ1-5
CDR3: CATSSVGGSDQPQHF
DNA: TGTGCCACCAGCAGTGTTGGAGGGTCCGATCAGCCCCAGCATTTT

D: TRBD1
V: TRBV6-5
size: .
J: TRBJ1-1
CDR3: CCRTGDMNTEAFF
DNA: TGCTGTAGGACAGGGGACATGAACACTGAAGCTTTCTTT

D: .
V: TRBV24-1
size: .
J: TRBJ2-2
CDR3: CATSKGSTGELFF
DNA: TGTGCCACCAGTAAAGGGTCCACCGGGGAGCTGTTTTTT

D: TRBD1
V: TRBV19
size: .
J: TRBJ1-2
CDR3: CASSTTGTAVYGYTF
DNA: TGTGCCAGTAGTACGACCGGGACAGCGGTGTATGGCTACACCTTC